The following is a T cell receptor (beta chain) sequence with its context. What it binds is not known. TCRdb keeps only in-frame clones here, not all; method: immunoSEQ multiplex PCR. The sample has under 95,000 clones; 91% are singletons. Patients were ruled out by autoimmune disease history or systemic immunosuppression. The length of the CDR3 is 14 residues. Per germline, CDR1 SGHVS and CDR2 FQNEAQ. The V end was cut by 4 bases, the J end by 1 base, with 9 bases between. The entry originates in a study of OX40 agonist ivuxolimab in advanced cancers. General observations from the study: Clones of CD4+ and CD8+ blood T cells grew by week 6 at doses of 0.1 to 3.0 mg/kg. Expanded clones were, on average, more numerous among CD8+ T cells than CD4+.

The sequence came from an adult with an advanced solid tumor such as melanoma, head and neck, liver or kidney cancer. This material consisted of CD4+ or CD8+ T cells sorted from blood, taken in a trial of the OX40 agonist ivuxolimab. The rearrangement links TRBV7-8 to TRBJ2-3; D is ambiguous. CDR3: CASSSLDGTDTQYF. The CDR3 nucleotides are TGTGCCAGCAGCTCCCTCGACGGCACAGATACGCAGTATTTT.